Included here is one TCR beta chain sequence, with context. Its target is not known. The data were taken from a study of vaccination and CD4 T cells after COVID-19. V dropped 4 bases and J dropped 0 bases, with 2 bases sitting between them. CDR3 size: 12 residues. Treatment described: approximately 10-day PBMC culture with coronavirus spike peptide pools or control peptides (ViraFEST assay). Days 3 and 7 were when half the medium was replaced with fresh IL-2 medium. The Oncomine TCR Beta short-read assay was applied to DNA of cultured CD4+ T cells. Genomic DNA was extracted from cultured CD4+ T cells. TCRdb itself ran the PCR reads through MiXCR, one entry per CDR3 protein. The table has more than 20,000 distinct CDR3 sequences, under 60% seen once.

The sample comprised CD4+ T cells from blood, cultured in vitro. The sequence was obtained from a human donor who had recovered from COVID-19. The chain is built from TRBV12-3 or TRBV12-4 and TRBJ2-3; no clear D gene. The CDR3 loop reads CASSSSTDTQYF. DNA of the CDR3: TGTGCCAGCAGTTCCAGCACAGATACGCAGTATTTT.